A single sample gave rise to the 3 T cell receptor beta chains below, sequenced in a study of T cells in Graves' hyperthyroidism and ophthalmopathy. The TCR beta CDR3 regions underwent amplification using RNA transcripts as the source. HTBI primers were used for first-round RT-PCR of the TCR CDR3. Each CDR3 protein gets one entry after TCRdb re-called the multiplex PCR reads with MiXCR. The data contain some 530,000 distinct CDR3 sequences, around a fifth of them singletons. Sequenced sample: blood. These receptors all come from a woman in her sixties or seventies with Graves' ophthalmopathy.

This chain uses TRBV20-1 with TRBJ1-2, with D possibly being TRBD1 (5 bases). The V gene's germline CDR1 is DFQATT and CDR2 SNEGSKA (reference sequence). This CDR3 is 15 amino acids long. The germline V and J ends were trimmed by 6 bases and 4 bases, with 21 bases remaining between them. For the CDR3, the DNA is TGCAGTGCCCTCGAGAGGAGGGGTAATCTCTATGGCTACACCTTC. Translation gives CSALERRGNLYGYTF.

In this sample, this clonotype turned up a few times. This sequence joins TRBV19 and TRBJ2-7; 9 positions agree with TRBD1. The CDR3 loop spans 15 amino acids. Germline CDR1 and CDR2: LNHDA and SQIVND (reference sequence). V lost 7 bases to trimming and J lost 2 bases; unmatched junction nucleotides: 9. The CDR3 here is CASTAGTGRTYEQYF. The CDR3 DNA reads TGTGCCAGTACGGCGGGGACAGGGAGAACCTACGAGCAGTACTTC.

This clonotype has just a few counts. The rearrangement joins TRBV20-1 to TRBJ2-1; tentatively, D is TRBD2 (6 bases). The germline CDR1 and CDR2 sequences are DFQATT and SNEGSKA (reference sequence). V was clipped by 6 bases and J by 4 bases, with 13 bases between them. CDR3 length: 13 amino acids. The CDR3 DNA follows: TGCAGTGCGGTCCGGGGGAGGTACAATGAGCAGTTCTTC. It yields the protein CSAVRGRYNEQFF.